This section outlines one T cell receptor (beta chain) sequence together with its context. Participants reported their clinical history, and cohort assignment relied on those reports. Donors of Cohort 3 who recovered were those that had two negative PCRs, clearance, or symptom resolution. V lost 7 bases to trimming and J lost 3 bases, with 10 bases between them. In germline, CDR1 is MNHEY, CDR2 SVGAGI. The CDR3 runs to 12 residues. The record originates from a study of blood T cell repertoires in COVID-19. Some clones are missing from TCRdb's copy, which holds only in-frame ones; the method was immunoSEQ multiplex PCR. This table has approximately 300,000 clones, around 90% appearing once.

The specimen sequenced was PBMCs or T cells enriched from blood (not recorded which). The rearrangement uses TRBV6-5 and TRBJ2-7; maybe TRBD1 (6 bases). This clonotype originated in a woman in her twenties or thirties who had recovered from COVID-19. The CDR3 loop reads CASTDSRYEQYF. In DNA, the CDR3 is TGTGCCAGCACGGACAGCCGCTACGAGCAGTACTTC.